The sequence of this TCR beta chain was determined in a study of blood T cell repertoires in COVID-19. Which cohort a participant joined came from the clinical history participants gave. Original handling: Cell counts per sample came from amplifying reference gene primers. Clones were read by immunoSEQ multiplex PCR, and TCRdb kept only the in-frame ones, dropping some. That table is the source of V, J and clone size, and D and trimming were worked out from the DNA. The sample holds 160,000 or so clones, roughly 80% seen once. The CDR3 extends over 14 amino acids. This clonotype was obtained from a woman aged 55 to 70 who had recovered from COVID-19. The chain employs TRBV21-1 and TRBJ2-7; the D call in the table, TRBD2, was not verified against the DNA. TRBV21-1 is a documented pseudogene. Source material: PBMCs or T cells enriched from blood (not recorded which). The CDR3 DNA is TGTGCCAGCAGCAAAGATAGCGAAAACGACGAGCAGTACTTC. Protein: CASSKDSENDEQYF.